The TCR beta chain under discussion was sequenced for a study of CD8+CD57+ T cells in acquired aplastic anemia. For CDR3 and TCR beta VDJ profiling, genomic DNA was the template used. TCRdb ran MiXCR on the reads and lists one entry per CDR3 protein. The sample includes roughly 170,000 distinct CDR3 sequences, roughly 50% of them seen just once. This clonotype was picked up many times. CD8+CD57+ cell expansion, shown by flow cytometry, had occurred in the patients selected for sequencing. The CDR3 sequence is 18 residues long. Trimming took off 5 bases at V and 5 bases at J, with 24 bases between the two ends. CDR1 is SNHLY and CDR2 is FYNNEI in the germline V gene.

The V gene is TRBV2, the J gene TRBJ1-4, with D possibly matching TRBD1 (6 bases). The material sequenced was sorted CD4+, CD8+, or CD8+CD57+ T cells (not recorded which) from PBMCs. This receptor was identified in a human donor with aplastic anemia. The DNA for the CDR3 is TGTGCCAGCAGTCCTACGGGGGAGTGGGCCAGGGGAAATGAAAAACTGTTTTTT. It specifies CASSPTGEWARGNEKLFF.